The present T cell receptor (beta chain) was sequenced within a study of T cell responses to AZD1222 COVID-19 vaccine. Notes on the study in general: AZD1222 recipients seropositive at baseline numbered only five or six. Spike regions recognized by vaccine-associated CD4 TCRs spanned the protein, led by 160-218 and 743-854. Donors were mostly white British, more females; clonal diversity possibly underestimated.

V was pared by 6 bases and J by 4 bases, with 16 bases between. Germline V CDR1 and CDR2: MNHNY, SVGAGI (reference sequence). CDR3 size: 14 residues. The protocol was immunoSEQ multiplex PCR, while the TCRdb copy is restricted to in-frame clones and leaves out a portion. This table holds fewer than 150,000 clones, about 90% found once. Remarks on this clone: Its target is unknown.

The V and J genes are TRBV6-6 and TRBJ2-7; D perhaps matches TRBD2 (7 bases). Sequencing used peripheral blood, obtained on day 0 of AZD1222 vaccination. The sequence was collected from an adult in good health. The CDR3 loop reads CASSSVGGAYEQYF. The CDR3, as DNA: TGTGCCAGCAGCTCGGTGGGGGGGGCGTACGAGCAGTACTTC.